Sequencing of this TCR beta chain was carried out in a study of OX40 agonist ivuxolimab in advanced cancers. The length of the CDR3 is 16 residues. With V trimmed by 5 bases and J by 8 bases, 13 bases remained unmatched. Germline CDR1 is MDHEN and CDR2 is SYDVKM. Sequenced by immunoSEQ multiplex PCR; TCRdb stores in-frame clones only, minus some. The sample consists of about 17,000 clones, around 80% of them appearing once. This material consisted of CD4+ or CD8+ T cells sorted from blood, taken in a trial of the OX40 agonist ivuxolimab. The clonotype was recovered from an adult with an advanced solid tumor such as melanoma, head and neck, liver or kidney cancer. The chain is built from TRBV28 and TRBJ1-2, with TRBD1 matching over 11 bases. The CDR3 loop is CASSATGTGGIVGYTF. CDR3 coding DNA: TGTGCCAGCAGTGCGACCGGGACAGGGGGGATTGTAGGCTACACCTTC.